The entry that follows covers one TCR beta chain sequence. TCRdb's table, derived via immunoSEQ multiplex PCR, lists solely in-frame clones and lacks some. Seen here are 25,000 to 30,000 clones, 85% to 90% observed once, and the top ten hold more than 10%. Germline CDR1 is SGHTS and CDR2 is YDEGEE. V was clipped by 1 base and J by 8 bases, with 9 bases between them. The CDR3 runs to 13 residues. These data are taken from a study of blood T cell repertoires in COVID-19. Study at large: Sites across the United States, Italy and Spain contributed samples from acute and convalescent COVID-19. PBMCs, B-cell-depleted T cells, or T cells provided the cDNA or gDNA that made up the material.

Source material: peripheral blood. The rearrangement joins TRBV5-8 to TRBJ1-4; TRBD1 might be the D (6 bases). The source is a human donor in a cohort sampled during active COVID-19. The donor label of this sample is uncertain. CDR3 nucleotide sequence: TGTGCCAGCAGCTTGCCGGGACAAGAAAAACTGTTTTTT. Protein product: CASSLPGQEKLFF.